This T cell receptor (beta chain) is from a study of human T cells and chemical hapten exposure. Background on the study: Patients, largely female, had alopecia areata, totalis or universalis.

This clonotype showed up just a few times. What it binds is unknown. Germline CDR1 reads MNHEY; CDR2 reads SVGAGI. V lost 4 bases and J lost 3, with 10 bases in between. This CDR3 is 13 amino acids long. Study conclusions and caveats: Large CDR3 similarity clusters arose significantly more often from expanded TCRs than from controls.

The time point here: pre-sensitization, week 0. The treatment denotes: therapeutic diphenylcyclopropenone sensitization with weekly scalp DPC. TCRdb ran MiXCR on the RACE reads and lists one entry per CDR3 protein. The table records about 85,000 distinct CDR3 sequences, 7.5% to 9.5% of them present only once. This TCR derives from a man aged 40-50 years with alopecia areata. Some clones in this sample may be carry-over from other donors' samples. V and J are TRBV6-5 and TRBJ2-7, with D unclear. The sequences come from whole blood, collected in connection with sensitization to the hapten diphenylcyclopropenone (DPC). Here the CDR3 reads CASSFVGFYEQYF. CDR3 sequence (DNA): TGTGCCAGCAGTTTCGTCGGTTTCTACGAGCAGTACTTC.